The 2 T cell receptor beta chains presented below share a single source sample, sequenced in a study of blood T cell repertoires in COVID-19. TCRdb's table, derived via immunoSEQ multiplex PCR, lists solely in-frame clones and lacks some. The repertoire holds 70,000 to 75,000 clones, roughly 80% seen once, with more than 4.5% in the top ten. The specimen was peripheral blood. All receptors derive from an elderly woman with active or convalescent COVID-19.

The CDR3 DNA is TGTGCCAGCCGCCGGGACAATCTTAATGAGCAGTTCTTC. Translation: CASRRDNLNEQFF. The chain recombines TRBV12-3 or TRBV12-4 with TRBJ2-1, with D possibly being TRBD1 (6 bases). The germline V and J ends were trimmed by 8 bases and 7 bases, with 15 bases remaining between them. This CDR3 contains 13 residues.

The chain joins TRBV9 to TRBJ2-1; 13 positions agree with TRBD2. This CDR3 spans 16 amino acids. Germline CDR1 and CDR2: SGDLS and YYNGEE. V dropped 0 bases and J dropped 7; count of bases not matched to a gene: 4. In DNA form, the CDR3 reads TGTGCCAGCAGCGTAGGACCGGGACTAGCGGGAAATGAGCAGTTCTTC. It yields the protein CASSVGPGLAGNEQFF.